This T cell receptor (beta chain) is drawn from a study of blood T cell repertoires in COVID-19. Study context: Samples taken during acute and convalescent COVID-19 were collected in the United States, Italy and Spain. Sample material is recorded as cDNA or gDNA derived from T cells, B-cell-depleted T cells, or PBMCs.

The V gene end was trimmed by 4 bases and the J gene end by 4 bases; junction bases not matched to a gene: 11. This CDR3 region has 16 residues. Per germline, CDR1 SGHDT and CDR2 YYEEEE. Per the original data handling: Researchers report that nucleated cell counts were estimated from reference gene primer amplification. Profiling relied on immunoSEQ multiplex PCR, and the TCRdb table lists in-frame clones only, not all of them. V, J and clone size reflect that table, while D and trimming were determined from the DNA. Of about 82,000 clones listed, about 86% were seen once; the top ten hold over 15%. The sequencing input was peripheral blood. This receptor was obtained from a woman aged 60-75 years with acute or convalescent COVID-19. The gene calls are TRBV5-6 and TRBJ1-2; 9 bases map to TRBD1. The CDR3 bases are TGTGCCAGCAGCGAAATCCGGGGGGACAGGGCCTATGGCTACACCTTC. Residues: CASSEIRGDRAYGYTF.